Following are 22 T cell receptor beta chains from one sample sequenced in a study of identical twins. In TCRdb, the 5' RACE reads were re-called with MiXCR into one record per CDR3 protein. The profile shows roughly 540,000 distinct CDR3 sequences, 20% to 25% of them singletons. This sample also appeared in a second study, on T cells expressing NK-cell markers.

The specimen sequenced was CD4+ T cells sorted from blood. The source of these receptors is a woman aged 18-30 years in good health.

This CDR3 reads CASSPPSANTEAFF. CDR3 DNA sequence: TGTGCCAGCTCACCACCGTCAGCTAACACTGAAGCTTTCTTT. The chain employs TRBV18 and TRBJ1-1, with D uncertain. The germline V and J ends were trimmed by 0 bases and 2 bases, with 7 bases remaining between them. This CDR3 has 14 residues. Germline V gives CDR1 KGHSH, CDR2 LQKENI.

This clonotype showed up just a few times. The chain employs TRBV19 and TRBJ1-6; 7 bases agree with TRBD1. Per the germline V gene, CDR1 is LNHDA and CDR2 is SQIVND (reference sequence). The CDR3 is 14 residues long. Germline trimming cut 7 bases from V and 10 bases from J; bases unmatched to any gene: 10. CDR3 nucleotides: TGTGCCAGTAAGGGGACAGAACGGGGATCACCCCTCCACTTT. This sequence encodes CASKGTERGSPLHF. Full variable domain (missing parts from reference TRBV19 and TRBJ1-6): DGGITQSPKYLFRKEGQNVTLSCEQNLNHDAMYWYRQDPGQGLRLIYYSQIVNDFQKGDIAEGYSVSREKKESFPLTVTSAQKNPTAFYLCASKGTERGSPLHFGNGTRLTVT.

The chain combines TRBV7-9 with TRBJ1-1, with a weak D call TRBD1 (6 bases). Germline V gene lookup returns CDR1 SEHNR and CDR2 FQNEAQ (reference sequence). This CDR3 contains 14 residues. Trimming took off 5 bases at V and 5 bases at J, with 15 bases between the two ends. This CDR3 is CASSATGGGTEAFF. The CDR3 region has the DNA TGTGCCAGCAGCGCCACGGGGGGCGGGACTGAAGCTTTCTTT.

The chain carries TRBV20-1 and TRBJ2-1; D might be TRBD1 (6 bases). Germline V lookup: CDR1 DFQATT, CDR2 SNEGSKA (reference sequence). The CDR3 consists of 11 residues. Trimming cost V 5 bases and J 8 bases, with 10 bases left between them. In nucleotides, the CDR3 is TGCAGTGCTTCAGGGGCGGATGAGCAGTTCTTC. Protein product: CSASGADEQFF.

This chain connects TRBV29-1 to TRBJ2-7; D uncertain. Germline values: CDR1 SQVTM, CDR2 ANQGSEA. The CDR3 has 12 residues. V was clipped by 3 bases and J by 2 bases, with 8 bases between them. CDR3 amino acids: CSVEGNAYEQYF. DNA for the CDR3: TGCAGCGTTGAGGGTAATGCCTACGAGCAGTACTTC.

In DNA, the CDR3 is TGTGCCAGCGGAGAGGGTCGGAACACTGAAGCTTTCTTT. This translates into CASGEGRNTEAFF. This chain connects TRBV7-3 to TRBJ1-1; D call uncertain. The CDR3 is made up of 13 amino acids. V was shortened by 8 bases and J by 1 base, with 11 bases between the two germline ends. The germline gives CDR1 SGHTA, CDR2 FQGTGA.

The CDR3: CASRDQGRIQPQHF. The CDR3, as DNA: TGTGCCAGCAGGGATCAGGGAAGAATTCAGCCCCAGCATTTT. The chain links TRBV6-1 to TRBJ1-5, with D tentatively TRBD1 (5 bases). The CDR3 has 14 amino acids. Germline-derived CDR1 and CDR2 are MNHNS and SASEGT. The V end was cut by 6 bases, the J end by 6 bases, with 15 bases between.

This clonotype has more than one count but fewer than ten. This chain links TRBV12-3 or TRBV12-4 with TRBJ1-3, with D uncertain. V was trimmed by 6 bases and J by 0 bases, leaving 9 bases between them. This CDR3 spans 14 amino acids. CDR3 sequence reads: CASRKSDSGNTIYF. As DNA, the CDR3 is TGTGCCAGCAGGAAGTCCGACTCTGGAAACACCATATATTTT.

This clonotype was counted ten times or more. This sequence joins TRBV7-6 and TRBJ2-3; TRBD2 matches at 7 bases. This CDR3 region has 15 residues. CDR1 is SGHVS and CDR2 is FNYEAQ in the germline V gene. Germline trimming cut 2 bases from V and 1 base from J; bases unmatched to any gene: 3. The CDR3 coding sequence is TGTGCCAGCAGCTTAAAGGCGGGGGGCACAGATACGCAGTATTTT. Amino acids: CASSLKAGGTDTQYF.

This sequence joins TRBV9 and TRBJ2-1; the match to TRBD2 covers 8 bases. The CDR3 is made up of 16 amino acids. The V and J ends lost 4 bases and 0 bases, in that order; junction bases with no gene match: 6. Germline V lookup: CDR1 SGDLS, CDR2 YYNGEE. The CDR3 reads CASSITSGLSYNEQFF. CDR3 DNA: TGTGCCAGCAGCATAACTAGCGGCCTCTCCTACAATGAGCAGTTCTTC.

The chain is built from TRBV20-1 and TRBJ1-2; 7 bases map to TRBD1. V lost 6 bases to trimming and J lost 5 bases; unmatched junction nucleotides: 18. The CDR3 is 16 amino acids. Germline CDR1 is DFQATT and CDR2 is SNEGSKA (reference sequence). Here the CDR3 reads CSARGVLGASVYGYTF. CDR3 nucleotide sequence: TGCAGTGCCAGGGGGGTCCTGGGGGCATCTGTATATGGCTACACCTTC.

This rearrangement joins TRBV9 to TRBJ2-7; 9 positions agree with TRBD1. Trimming took 4 bases from V and 2 from J; bases not matched to a gene: 7. Germline V gives CDR1 SGDLS, CDR2 YYNGEE. There are 15 residues in the CDR3. CDR3 residues: CASSREDRGAYEQYF. The DNA of the CDR3 is TGTGCCAGCAGCAGAGAGGACAGGGGAGCCTACGAGCAGTACTTC.

CDR3 nucleotide sequence: TGCAGTGCTAGCAAAACGGGCTTTACCTACGAGCAGTACTTC. Encoded protein: CSASKTGFTYEQYF. The J gene is TRBJ2-7, the V gene TRBV20-1, with unresolved D. V was pared by 3 bases and J by 2 bases, with 14 bases between. The CDR3 is made up of 14 amino acids. Per the germline V gene, CDR1 is DFQATT and CDR2 is SNEGSKA (reference sequence).

The rearrangement uses TRBV5-1 and TRBJ2-3; D may be TRBD1 (6 bases). The CDR3 has 14 amino acids. The V end lost 4 bases, the J end lost 3 bases, and 12 bases lay between the germline ends. Per germline, CDR1 SGHRS and CDR2 YFSETQ. CDR3: CASSPTRGTDTQYF. DNA for the CDR3: TGCGCCAGCAGCCCCACGAGGGGGACAGATACGCAGTATTTT.

The gene calls are TRBV5-1 and TRBJ2-2; 11 nucleotides match TRBD2. CDR1 is SGHRS and CDR2 is YFSETQ in the germline V gene. V gave up 1 base and J gave up 5 bases; unmatched junction bases: 7. CDR3 length: 17 amino acids. The chain's CDR3 is CASSLYIPSGGTGELFF. In DNA form, the CDR3 reads TGCGCCAGCAGCTTGTATATACCTAGCGGGGGGACCGGGGAGCTGTTTTTT.

This clonotype was seen a few times. V gene TRBV20-1 combines with J gene TRBJ2-7; D uncertain. Trimming pared 1 base from V and 0 bases from J, leaving 13 bases between. The CDR3 runs 15 residues. CDR1 and CDR2 (germline): DFQATT, SNEGSKA (reference sequence). Written as DNA, the CDR3 is TGCAGTGCTAGAGTGGCGGACCGTAACTCCTACGAGCAGTACTTC. This codes for CSARVADRNSYEQYF.

The V gene is TRBV6-5, the J gene TRBJ2-7; D not certain. This CDR3 region has 12 residues. Germline CDR1 reads MNHEY; CDR2 reads SVGAGI. Trimming pared 9 bases from V and 7 bases from J, leaving 16 bases between. The CDR3 reads CASRTGRQEQYF. In nucleotides, the CDR3 is TGTGCCAGTCGAACCGGTCGGCAAGAGCAGTACTTC.

This rearrangement joins TRBV21-1 to TRBJ2-7; TRBD1 reflects the table's D call only, with no check against the DNA. TRBV21-1 is flagged as a pseudogene. This CDR3 spans 16 amino acids. The CDR3 DNA sequence: TGTGCCAGCAGCAAAGACTGGGCGGGAGCAACCTACGAGCAGTACTTC. As protein: CASSKDWAGATYEQYF.

V gene TRBV9 combines with J gene TRBJ2-5; D is uncertain. CDR3 length equals 13 residues. Germline V gene lookup returns CDR1 SGDLS and CDR2 YYNGEE. Trimming removed 1 base at V and 3 bases at J, with 7 bases between. The CDR3 loop reads CASSVMTEETQYF. As DNA, the CDR3 is TGTGCCAGCAGCGTAATGACCGAAGAGACCCAGTACTTC.

This clonotype has a handful of counts. The gene calls are TRBV6-2 or TRBV6-3 and TRBJ2-3, with 9 bases fitting TRBD2. Germline CDR1 reads MNHEY; CDR2 reads SVGEGT. This CDR3 contains 16 residues. The V gene end was trimmed by 2 bases and the J gene end by 5 bases; junction bases not matched to a gene: 8. The CDR3 reads CASSYTGLAVKDTQYF. In nucleotides, the CDR3 is TGTGCCAGCAGTTACACGGGACTAGCTGTGAAAGATACGCAGTATTTT.

The sample holds a few counts of this clonotype. J is TRBJ2-1 and V is TRBV10-3; 10 bases are a match to TRBD2. The V and J ends lost 0 bases and 10 bases, in that order; junction bases with no gene match: 9. The CDR3 is made up of 16 amino acids. The germline V gene has CDR1 ENHRY and CDR2 SYGVKD. The CDR3 bases are TGTGCCATCAGTGAGTCGGAGCTAGCGGGGGCCCAGGAGCAGTTCTTC. This encodes CAISESELAGAQEQFF.

This rearrangement joins TRBV6-5 to TRBJ1-2; D ambiguous. CDR1 is MNHEY, CDR2 SVGAGI, per germline. CDR3 length equals 15 residues. V was shortened by 2 bases and J by 0 bases, with 10 bases between the two germline ends. Here the CDR3 reads CASSYRPETNYGYTF. The CDR3 DNA follows: TGTGCCAGCAGTTACAGGCCCGAGACTAACTATGGCTACACCTTC.